This T cell receptor (beta chain) was recovered during a study of identifying expanded T cells in peripheral blood (dated by TCRdb to the late 2010s). In the study overall: Technical replicates were generated by sequencing separate aliquots of the same genomic DNA pool, with four replicates compared pairwise. Results and caveats for the whole study, not just this receptor: Between technical replicates the binomial model flagged approximately 1.3 differentially abundant clones, whereas over about 2 weeks the binomial model flagged about 16.4 and over approximately four weeks 19 to 20. The authors expected that biological variance in healthy repertoires might rise further over much longer intervals, such as months to years. Across all healthy-donor time intervals, the beta-binomial model significantly lowered both the number of clones called differentially abundant and the false-positive rate. In all healthy donors, the variance in clone template counts between samples taken approximately 15 days apart rose significantly as total template count increased.

No immune events such as infections were documented for the healthy donors during the collection period. Time-dependent variance in a beta-binomial model of T-cell clone differential abundance was calibrated using healthy-donor blood repertoires as a training cohort. The training cohort was composed of around ten healthy donors, 3 female and 7 male. The donors were between roughly 29 and 70 years old, with an average age of around 42 years. Whole blood, obtained from a commercial supplier, was collected from each healthy donor at three time points spaced about 2 weeks apart. For immunosequencing, genomic DNA was extracted from whole blood that had not been sorted. About this clone: Its antigen remains undetermined. The input lacks base qualities; no much larger clone sits a single base away.

TCRbeta CDR3 regions were profiled with the immunoSEQ Assay using bias-controlled multiplex PCR amplification of genomic DNA. Per the original workflow: To quantify the absolute abundance of each unique TCRbeta CDR3 region, the sequences were collapsed and filtered. Differential abundance was assessed using a binomial (Fisher-equivalent) model and a beta-binomial model in which time-dependent variance fitted from healthy donors was added. Any clone with fewer than 5 combined templates was excluded, and a clone was called differentially abundant if its Benjamini-Hochberg FDR was below 0.01. Using the form v = (b*log(k)+a)^2, the beta-binomial variance was modeled as a function of the total template count across the two samples. The table comes from immuneACCESS by way of TCRdb, which keeps in-frame sequences with V and J called. Part of the clones is missing from these tables; in studies checked, under half for an unresolved V gene and the rest for unknown reasons. The V and J calls and clone size were taken over from that table, and D and trimming were inferred from the DNA. The sample records around 95,000 clones, 75% to 90% of which are singletons. The ten largest clones represent about 5.5% of the sample.

Sequencing was done on a sample of blood. The TCR comes from a person aged 18 to 70 in good health.

The CDR3 protein is CASSILGWGGYNEQFF. The nucleotide sequence is given as TGTGCCAGTAGTATCCTCGGGTGGGGAGGCTACAATGAGCAGTTCTTC. Recombination joined TRBV19 with TRBJ2-1; TRBD2 could be the D gene, as 6 bases match. From the germline V gene (reference sequence), CDR1 is LNHDA and CDR2 is SQIVND. Its CDR3 holds 16 amino acids, cysteine through phenylalanine. Just CDR3 DNA is preserved here, 48 bases in frame from base 1. The trim is 3 bases for V and 3 bases for J, with a gap of 15 bases between the germline ends. The reference TRBV19 and TRBJ2-1 proteins fill in what lies around the CDR3, so the full variable domain reads DGGITQSPKYLFRKEGQNVTLSCEQNLNHDAMYWYRQDPGQGLRLIYYSQIVNDFQKGDIAEGYSVSREKKESFPLTVTSAQKNPTAFYLCASSILGWGGYNEQFFGPGTRLTVL.